This T cell receptor beta chain was captured in a study of T cell responses to AZD1222 COVID-19 vaccine. TCRdb keeps only in-frame clones here, not all; method: immunoSEQ multiplex PCR. The sample includes roughly 100,000 clones, approximately 88% of them seen just once. Germline V gives CDR1 MNHEY, CDR2 SVGAGI. This CDR3 spans 15 amino acids. The V and J ends lost 7 bases and 6 bases, in that order; junction bases with no gene match: 10. This sequence originates from an adult in good health. This rearrangement joins TRBV6-5 to TRBJ2-2, with 8 bases lining up with TRBD1. The source was peripheral blood, collected on day 0 of AZD1222 vaccination. The CDR3 protein is CASNRGQGKSGELFF. The CDR3, as DNA: TGTGCCAGCAACCGAGGACAGGGAAAGTCCGGGGAGCTGTTTTTT.